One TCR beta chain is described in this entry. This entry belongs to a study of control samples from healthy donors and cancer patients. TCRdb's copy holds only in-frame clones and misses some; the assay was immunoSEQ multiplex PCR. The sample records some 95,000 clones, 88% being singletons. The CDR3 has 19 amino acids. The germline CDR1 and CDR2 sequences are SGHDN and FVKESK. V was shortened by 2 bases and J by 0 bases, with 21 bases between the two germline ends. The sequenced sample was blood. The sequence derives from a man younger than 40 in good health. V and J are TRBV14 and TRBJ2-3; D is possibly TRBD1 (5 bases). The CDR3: CASSQTGDFVPRSTDTQYF. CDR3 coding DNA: TGTGCCAGCAGCCAAACAGGTGATTTTGTTCCGAGAAGCACAGATACGCAGTATTTT.